The next 20 T cell receptor beta chains were all read from a single sample in a study of memory CD8 T cells in hepatitis C reinfection. Time point: pre-reinfection, 55 to 20 weeks before reinfection detection. No in vitro expansion preceded TCR sequencing of the sorted cells. Assay used: immunoSEQ multiplex PCR; TCRdb lists only in-frame clones, some missing. The table lists approximately 51,000 clones, around nine tenths of them singletons. Sequences were obtained from naive CD8+ T cells sorted from blood. The receptors stem from a man between 18 and 35 years old with hepatitis C virus infection.

This chain links TRBV27 with TRBJ2-5, with 10 bases fitting TRBD1. The CDR3 has 17 residues. In germline, CDR1 is MNHEY, CDR2 SMNVEV (reference sequence). Trimming took 1 base from V and 2 from J; bases not matched to a gene: 7. The CDR3 nucleotides are TGTGCCAGCAGTTTATTACCGCCGGGACAGGGGCAAGAGACCCAGTACTTC. Its translation is CASSLLPPGQGQETQYF.

CDR3 DNA: TGTGCCAGCAGCATTAGCGGGGGGGTGCCCAATGAGCAGTTCTTC. This codes for CASSISGGVPNEQFF. The V call is TRBV7-2, the J call TRBJ2-1; 11 bases agree with TRBD2. Germline-derived CDR1 and CDR2 are SGHTA and FQGNSA. The CDR3 is 15 residues long. Germline trimming cut 5 bases from V and 6 bases from J; bases unmatched to any gene: 6.

This clone was seen only once. The genes are TRBV21-1 and TRBJ1-2. TRBV21-1 is a recognized pseudogene. The CDR3 is 13 residues long. CDR3 residues: CASSKARDYGYTF. For the CDR3, the DNA is TGTGCCAGCAGCAAAGCGCGTGACTATGGCTACACCTTC.

The chain has TRBV4-1 and TRBJ1-4; the D gene is possibly TRBD1 (5 bases). The length of the CDR3 is 17 residues. Germline V lookup: CDR1 MGHRA, CDR2 YSYEKL. Trimming cost V 4 bases and J 0 bases, with 15 bases left between them. The CDR3 spells CASSPGLLGATNEKLFF. The CDR3 nucleotides read TGCGCCAGCAGCCCGGGACTTCTGGGGGCAACTAATGAAAAACTGTTTTTT.

This sequence joins TRBV19 and TRBJ2-3, with 9 bases lining up with TRBD2. There are 16 residues in the CDR3. CDR1 is LNHDA and CDR2 is SQIVND in the germline V gene (reference sequence). The ends lost 5 bases at V and 3 bases at J; junction bases unmatched: 9. CDR3 loop: CASSGSRGGLTDTQYF. CDR3 bases: TGTGCCAGTAGTGGTTCGCGGGGGGGCCTGACAGATACGCAGTATTTT.

J is TRBJ2-7 and V is TRBV19; D is unclear. CDR3 size: 14 residues. Germline-derived CDR1 and CDR2 are LNHDA and SQIVND (reference sequence). V shed 3 bases and J shed 3 bases, with 12 bases lying between them. CDR3 region: CASSMSHSNYEQYF. CDR3 bases: TGTGCCAGTAGTATGAGCCACAGTAACTACGAGCAGTACTTC. Full variable domain (rest looked up from reference TRBV19 and TRBJ2-7): DGGITQSPKYLFRKEGQNVTLSCEQNLNHDAMYWYRQDPGQGLRLIYYSQIVNDFQKGDIAEGYSVSREKKESFPLTVTSAQKNPTAFYLCASSMSHSNYEQYFGPGTRLTVT.

The sample holds one count of this clone. The V and J genes are TRBV15 and TRBJ2-1; no clear D gene. Looked up from germline, CDR1 is LNHNV and CDR2 is YYDKDF (reference sequence). Trimming took off 6 bases at V and 0 bases at J, with 6 bases between the two ends. The CDR3 length is 13 residues. The CDR3 DNA is TGTGCCACCAGACATTACTCCTACAATGAGCAGTTCTTC. Translation: CATRHYSYNEQFF.

The chain employs TRBV27 and TRBJ2-2; TRBD2 agrees at 9 bases. CDR3 length: 14 amino acids. With 5 bases clipped from V and 6 bases from J, the junction kept 4 bases outside the gene matches. From germline, CDR1 is MNHEY and CDR2 SMNVEV (reference sequence). The CDR3: CASSPAGGAGELFF. The CDR3 nucleotides are TGTGCCAGCAGTCCCGCGGGGGGGGCCGGGGAGCTGTTTTTT.

The chain recombines TRBV9 with TRBJ1-3, with 9 bases matching TRBD1. Trimming took 4 bases from V and 0 from J; bases not matched to a gene: 2. CDR1 is SGDLS, CDR2 YYNGEE, per germline. The CDR3 spans 15 residues. For the CDR3, the DNA is TGTGCCAGCAGCCAGGACAGGGGCTCTGGAAACACCATATATTTT. Translation gives CASSQDRGSGNTIYF.

This chain uses TRBV23-1 with TRBJ2-3; the match to TRBD1 covers 7 bases. TRBV23-1 falls under the ORF class, with uncertain function. This CDR3 contains 16 residues. The V and J ends lost 2 bases and 0 bases, in that order; junction bases with no gene match: 5. The CDR3 sequence is CASSQTGTASTDTQYF. Here the CDR3 DNA reads TGCGCCAGCAGTCAAACCGGGACAGCTAGCACAGATACGCAGTATTTT.

V is TRBV6-1 and J is TRBJ2-7; tentative D call: TRBD2 (6 bases). CDR1 is MNHNS and CDR2 is SASEGT in the germline V gene. The CDR3 has 15 residues. The V and J ends lost 6 bases and 3 bases respectively, with 18 bases between them. The CDR3 region is CASSDFGGVGYEQYF. CDR3 DNA sequence: TGTGCCAGCAGCGACTTCGGGGGTGTCGGCTACGAGCAGTACTTC.

This clone was seen once. For the CDR3, the DNA is TGTGCCAGCAGTCCCGGGACTACTCACGGGGAGCTGTTTTTT. Residues: CASSPGTTHGELFF. The rearrangement joins TRBV27 to TRBJ2-2; 7 positions agree with TRBD2. Germline lookup yields CDR1 MNHEY and CDR2 SMNVEV (reference sequence). V lost 5 bases, J lost 7 bases, and 7 bases stayed unmatched. The CDR3 runs to 14 residues.

V gene TRBV5-4 combines with J gene TRBJ2-7; tentative D call: TRBD1 (5 bases). The CDR3 sequence is 17 residues long. V lost 3 bases, J lost 0 bases, and 19 bases lay in between. The germline CDR1 and CDR2 sequences are SGHNT and YYREEE (reference sequence). The CDR3 DNA reads as TGTGCCAGCAGCTCGGTACCCGGACACCTAAACTCCTACGAGCAGTACTTC. Protein: CASSSVPGHLNSYEQYF.

V usage is TRBV5-1 and J usage is TRBJ1-2; tentatively, D is TRBD1 (5 bases). CDR1 is SGHRS, CDR2 YFSETQ, per germline. The CDR3 consists of 13 residues. V was pared by 3 bases and J by 6 bases, with 12 bases between. The DNA for the CDR3 is TGCGCCAGCAGCTCGCGGGGCGCGGATGGCTACACCTTC. Its translation is CASSSRGADGYTF.

Note on this clone: In the same sample, other DNA sequences code for this CDR3. The chain recombines TRBV5-6 with TRBJ2-1, with 7 bases that match TRBD1. Germline assignment: CDR1 SGHDT and CDR2 YYEEEE. After removal of 5 bases from V and 10 bases from J, the junction contained 9 bases not matched to a gene. The CDR3 is 13 amino acids. The DNA of the CDR3 is TGTGCCAGCAGAGGGGACAGAATCTCCGAGCAGTTCTTC. Amino acids: CASRGDRISEQFF.

This clone was seen a single time. This sequence joins TRBV4-1 and TRBJ2-2, with 10 bases matching TRBD1. Germline trimming cut 2 bases from V and 5 bases from J; bases unmatched to any gene: 11. The germline gives CDR1 MGHRA, CDR2 YSYEKL. The CDR3 is 18 residues long. CDR3 bases: TGCGCCAGCAGCCAATCCCCTACGGGACAGGGGTGGACCGGGGAGCTGTTTTTT. Protein product: CASSQSPTGQGWTGELFF.

V is TRBV9 and J is TRBJ2-1; 7 positions match TRBD1. V lost 0 bases and J lost 7; bases outside the gene matches: 4. The CDR3 is 14 amino acids. The germline gives CDR1 SGDLS, CDR2 YYNGEE. CDR3 sequence (DNA): TGTGCCAGCAGCGTAGAGGGGGCCTCAAATGAGCAGTTCTTC. This encodes CASSVEGASNEQFF.

The gene calls are TRBV27 and TRBJ1-2, with D tentatively TRBD1 (5 bases). The germline V gene encodes CDR1 MNHEY and CDR2 SMNVEV (reference sequence). CDR3 length: 14 residues. V lost 5 bases to trimming and J lost 2 bases, with 12 bases between them. The CDR3 sequence is CASSRLGGNYGYTF. The CDR3, as DNA: TGTGCCAGCAGTCGCCTGGGGGGGAACTATGGCTACACCTTC.

The chain employs TRBV7-3 and TRBJ1-1; 7 positions agree with TRBD1. Trimming removed 5 bases from V and 1 base from J; junction bases left unmatched: 4. Germline V CDR1 and CDR2: SGHTA, FQGTGA. This CDR3 has 14 amino acids. CDR3 amino acids: CASSPGTANTEAFF. In DNA form, the CDR3 reads TGTGCCAGCAGCCCGGGGACAGCGAACACTGAAGCTTTCTTT. The variable domain in full, with the rest retrieved from reference TRBV7-3 and TRBJ1-1, is GAGVSQTPSNKVTEKGKYVELRCDPISGHTALYWYRQSLGQGPEFLIYFQGTGAADDSGLPNDRFFAVRPEGSVSTLKIQRTERGDSAVYLCASSPGTANTEAFFGQGTRLTVV.

CDR3 in amino acids: CASSFGGPNTEAFF. The CDR3 region has the DNA TGTGCCAGCAGTTTCGGGGGGCCGAACACTGAAGCTTTCTTT. The genes are TRBV27 and TRBJ1-1; possible D gene TRBD1, 6 bases. V gave up 3 bases and J gave up 1 base, with 9 bases separating them. From germline, CDR1 is MNHEY and CDR2 SMNVEV (reference sequence). The length of the CDR3 is 14 residues.